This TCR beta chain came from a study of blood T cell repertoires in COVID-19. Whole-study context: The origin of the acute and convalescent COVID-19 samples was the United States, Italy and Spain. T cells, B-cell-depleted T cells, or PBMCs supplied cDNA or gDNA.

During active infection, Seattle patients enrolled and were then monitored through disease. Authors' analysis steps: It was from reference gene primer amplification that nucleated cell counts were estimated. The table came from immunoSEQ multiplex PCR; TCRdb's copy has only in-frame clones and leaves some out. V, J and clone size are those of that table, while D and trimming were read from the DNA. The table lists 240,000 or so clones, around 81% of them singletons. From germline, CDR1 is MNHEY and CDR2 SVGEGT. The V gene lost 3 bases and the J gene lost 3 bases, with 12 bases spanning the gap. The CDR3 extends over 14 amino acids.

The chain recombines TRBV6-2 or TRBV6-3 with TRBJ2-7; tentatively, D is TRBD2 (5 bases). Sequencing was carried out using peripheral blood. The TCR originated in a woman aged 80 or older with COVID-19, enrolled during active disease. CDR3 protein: CASSYSLGLYEQYF. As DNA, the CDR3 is TGTGCCAGCAGTTATTCTTTAGGACTCTACGAGCAGTACTTC.